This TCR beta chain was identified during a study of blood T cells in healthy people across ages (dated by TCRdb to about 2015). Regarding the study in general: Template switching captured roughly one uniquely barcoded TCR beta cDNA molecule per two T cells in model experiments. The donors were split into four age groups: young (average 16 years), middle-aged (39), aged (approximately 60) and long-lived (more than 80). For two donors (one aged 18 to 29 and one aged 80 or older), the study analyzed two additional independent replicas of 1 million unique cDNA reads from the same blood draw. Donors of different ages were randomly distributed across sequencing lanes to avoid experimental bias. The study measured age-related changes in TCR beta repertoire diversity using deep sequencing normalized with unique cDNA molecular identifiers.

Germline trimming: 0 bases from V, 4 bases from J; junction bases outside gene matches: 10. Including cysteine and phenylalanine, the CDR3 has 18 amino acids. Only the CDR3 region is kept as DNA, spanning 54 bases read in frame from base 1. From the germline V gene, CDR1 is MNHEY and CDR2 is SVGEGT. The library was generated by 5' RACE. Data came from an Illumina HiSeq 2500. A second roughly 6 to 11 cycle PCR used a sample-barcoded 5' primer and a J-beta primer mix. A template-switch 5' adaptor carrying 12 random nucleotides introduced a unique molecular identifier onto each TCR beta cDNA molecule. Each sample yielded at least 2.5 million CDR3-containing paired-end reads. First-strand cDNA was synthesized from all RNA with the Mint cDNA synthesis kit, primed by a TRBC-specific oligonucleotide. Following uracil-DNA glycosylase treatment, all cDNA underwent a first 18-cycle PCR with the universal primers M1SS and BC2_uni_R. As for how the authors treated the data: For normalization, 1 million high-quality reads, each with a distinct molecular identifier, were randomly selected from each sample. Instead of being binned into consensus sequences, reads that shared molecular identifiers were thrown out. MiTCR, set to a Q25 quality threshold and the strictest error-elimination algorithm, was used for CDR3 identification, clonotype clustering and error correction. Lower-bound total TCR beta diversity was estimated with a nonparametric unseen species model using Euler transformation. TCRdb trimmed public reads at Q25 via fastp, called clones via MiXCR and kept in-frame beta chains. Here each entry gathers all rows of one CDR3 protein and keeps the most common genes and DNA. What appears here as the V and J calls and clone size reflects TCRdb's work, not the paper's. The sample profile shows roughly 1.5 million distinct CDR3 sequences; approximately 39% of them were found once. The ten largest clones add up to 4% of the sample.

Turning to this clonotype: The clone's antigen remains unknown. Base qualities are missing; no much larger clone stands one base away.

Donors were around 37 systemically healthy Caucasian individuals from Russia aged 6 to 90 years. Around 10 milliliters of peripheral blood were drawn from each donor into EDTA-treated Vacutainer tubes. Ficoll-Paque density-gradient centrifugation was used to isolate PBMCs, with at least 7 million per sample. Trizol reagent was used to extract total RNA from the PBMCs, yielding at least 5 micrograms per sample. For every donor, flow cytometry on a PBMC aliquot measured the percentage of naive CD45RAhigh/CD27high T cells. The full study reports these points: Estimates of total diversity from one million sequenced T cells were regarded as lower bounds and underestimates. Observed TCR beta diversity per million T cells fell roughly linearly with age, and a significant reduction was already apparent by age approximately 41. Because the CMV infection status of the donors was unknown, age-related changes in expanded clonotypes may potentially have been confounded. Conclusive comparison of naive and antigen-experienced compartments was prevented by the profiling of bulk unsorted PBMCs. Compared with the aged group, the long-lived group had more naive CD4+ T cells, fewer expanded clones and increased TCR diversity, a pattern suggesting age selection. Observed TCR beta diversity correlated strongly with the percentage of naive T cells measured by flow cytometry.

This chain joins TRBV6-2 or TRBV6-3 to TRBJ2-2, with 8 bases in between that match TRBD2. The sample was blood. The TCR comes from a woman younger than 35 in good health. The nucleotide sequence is TGTGCCAGCAGTTACTCGACAAGCGGGGGCTCCCCCACCGGGGAGCTGTTTTTT. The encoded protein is CASSYSTSGGSPTGELFF.